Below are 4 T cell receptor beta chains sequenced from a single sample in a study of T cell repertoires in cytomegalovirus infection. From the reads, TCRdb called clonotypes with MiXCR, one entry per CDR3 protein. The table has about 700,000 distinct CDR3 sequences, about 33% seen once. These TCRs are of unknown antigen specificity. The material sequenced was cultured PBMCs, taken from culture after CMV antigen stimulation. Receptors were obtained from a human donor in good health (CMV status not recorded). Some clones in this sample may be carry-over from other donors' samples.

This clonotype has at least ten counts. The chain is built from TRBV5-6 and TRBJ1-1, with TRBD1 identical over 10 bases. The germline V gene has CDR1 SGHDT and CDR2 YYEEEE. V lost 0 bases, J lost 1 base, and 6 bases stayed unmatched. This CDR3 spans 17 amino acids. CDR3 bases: TGTGCCAGCAGCTTGGCTGTGACAGGGGGCGCGAACACTGAAGCTTTCTTT. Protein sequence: CASSLAVTGGANTEAFF.

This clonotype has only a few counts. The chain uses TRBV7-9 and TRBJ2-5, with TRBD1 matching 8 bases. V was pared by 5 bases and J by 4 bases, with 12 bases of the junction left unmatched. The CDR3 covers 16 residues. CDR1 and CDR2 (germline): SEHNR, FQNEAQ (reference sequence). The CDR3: CASSPGQGVVRETQYF. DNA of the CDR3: TGTGCCAGCAGCCCAGGACAGGGTGTAGTACGAGAGACCCAGTACTTC.

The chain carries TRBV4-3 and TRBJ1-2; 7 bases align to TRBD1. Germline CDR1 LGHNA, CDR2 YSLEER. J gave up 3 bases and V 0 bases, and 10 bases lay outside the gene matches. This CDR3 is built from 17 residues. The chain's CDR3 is CASSQDAPRTGDYGYTF. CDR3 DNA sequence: TGCGCCAGCAGCCAAGATGCCCCCAGGACAGGCGACTATGGCTACACCTTC.

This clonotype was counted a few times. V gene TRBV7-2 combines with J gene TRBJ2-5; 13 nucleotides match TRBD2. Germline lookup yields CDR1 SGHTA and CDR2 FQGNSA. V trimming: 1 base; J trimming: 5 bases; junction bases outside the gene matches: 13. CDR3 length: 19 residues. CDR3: CASSLVGGLAGPIRETQYF. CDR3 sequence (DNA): TGTGCCAGCAGCTTAGTTGGGGGACTAGCGGGGCCGATAAGGGAGACCCAGTACTTC.